What follows are 10 T cell receptor beta chains derived from one specimen sequenced in a study of blood T cell repertoires in COVID-19. The method was immunoSEQ multiplex PCR; TCRdb's version includes in-frame clones alone and lacks a portion of them. The table lists around 78,000 clones, about nine tenths of them singletons. Material for sequencing was peripheral blood. The source of these receptors is a man aged 70 or older with active or convalescent COVID-19.

This chain connects TRBV7-9 to TRBJ2-1; TRBD1 agrees at 8 bases. CDR1 and CDR2 (germline): SEHNR, FQNEAQ (reference sequence). Trimming took 1 base from V and 5 from J; bases not matched to a gene: 4. The length of the CDR3 is 15 residues. This CDR3 is CASSLGGQAHNEQFF. CDR3 in DNA: TGTGCCAGCAGCTTAGGGGGACAGGCCCACAATGAGCAGTTCTTC.

This chain links TRBV18 with TRBJ2-1; no clear D. Germline values: CDR1 KGHSH, CDR2 LQKENI. This CDR3 is built from 14 residues. Trimming took off 6 bases at V and 4 bases at J, with 13 bases between the two ends. The CDR3 sequence: CASSPGPRYNEQFF. CDR3 nucleotides: TGTGCCAGCTCTCCGGGTCCCCGATACAATGAGCAGTTCTTC.

This clone was seen only once. In nucleotides, the CDR3 is TGCGCCAGCAGCCAAGATTCTCGACTAGCGGGAGGGTGGTACGAGCAGTACTTC. Encoded protein: CASSQDSRLAGGWYEQYF. The chain joins TRBV4-3 to TRBJ2-7; the match to TRBD2 covers 14 bases. Per germline, CDR1 LGHNA and CDR2 YSLEER. This CDR3 comprises 18 residues. V shed 0 bases and J 4 bases; nucleotides not matched to a gene: 8.

The rearrangement joins TRBV27 to TRBJ2-2; D perhaps matches TRBD1 (6 bases). The germline V gene encodes CDR1 MNHEY and CDR2 SMNVEV (reference sequence). V shed 5 bases and J shed 6 bases, with 16 bases lying between them. CDR3 length equals 15 residues. CDR3 sequence: CASSIQGVEAGELFF. DNA for the CDR3: TGTGCCAGCAGTATACAGGGTGTAGAGGCCGGGGAGCTGTTTTTT.

The chain joins TRBV28 to TRBJ2-1; TRBD1 agrees at 7 bases. From germline, CDR1 is MDHEN and CDR2 SYDVKM. V gave up 6 bases and J gave up 6 bases; unmatched junction bases: 14. CDR3 length: 16 residues. The CDR3 sequence is CASSHPSGQTANEQFF. CDR3 in DNA: TGTGCCAGCAGCCACCCGTCGGGACAGACGGCCAATGAGCAGTTCTTC.

V gene TRBV30 combines with J gene TRBJ2-7; D gene ambiguous. Between the trimmed V and J ends, which lost 2 bases and 6 bases, there was a span of 14 bases. This CDR3 has 13 amino acids. Germline lookup yields CDR1 GTSNPN and CDR2 SVGIG (reference sequence). CDR3 nucleotide sequence: TGTGCCTGGAGTCCGATACCCTCGGTCGAGCAGTACTTC. This codes for CAWSPIPSVEQYF.

V usage is TRBV24-1 and J usage is TRBJ1-5; D may be TRBD1 (5 bases). Germline-derived CDR1 and CDR2 are KGHDR and SFDVKD. V was shortened by 2 bases and J by 6 bases, with 7 bases between the two germline ends. This CDR3 has 13 residues. CDR3 loop: CATSDSGSQPQHF. The CDR3 DNA sequence: TGTGCCACCAGTGATTCAGGGTCTCAGCCCCAGCATTTT.

The V and J genes are TRBV18 and TRBJ1-4, with TRBD1 as a possible D gene (5 bases). From germline, CDR1 is KGHSH and CDR2 LQKENI. V lost 2 bases and J 4 bases, leaving 11 bases between the germline ends. The CDR3 runs to 15 residues. The CDR3 coding sequence is TGTGCCAGCTCACCAACATGGGGCTTTAATGAAAAACTGTTTTTT. Amino acids: CASSPTWGFNEKLFF.

The rearrangement joins TRBV29-1 to TRBJ1-1; 10 positions agree with TRBD1. V was pared by 5 bases and J by 0 bases, with 12 bases of the junction left unmatched. Germline assignment: CDR1 SQVTM and CDR2 ANQGSEA. This CDR3 is built from 17 residues. CDR3 nucleotides: TGCAGCGTTAAACACCGGGACAGGGGCTCTCTGAACACTGAAGCTTTCTTT. Encoded protein: CSVKHRDRGSLNTEAFF.

This chain links TRBV19 with TRBJ2-3; D might be TRBD2 (5 bases). Germline CDR1 LNHDA, CDR2 SQIVND (reference sequence). The germline V and J ends were trimmed by 3 bases and 1 base, with 14 bases remaining between them. This CDR3 spans 16 amino acids. CDR3 DNA sequence: TGTGCCAGTAGTATTTCGAGGGAGTTGGGCACAGATACGCAGTATTTT. Its translation: CASSISRELGTDTQYF.